These 22 T cell receptor beta chains were all obtained from the same sample, sequenced in a study of T cells in Graves' hyperthyroidism and ophthalmopathy. TCR beta CDR3 regions were amplified from RNA transcripts. First-round RT-PCR of the TCR CDR3 relied on the HTBI primer set. TCRdb ran MiXCR on the multiplex PCR reads and lists one entry per CDR3 protein. The data contain around 300,000 distinct CDR3 sequences, roughly 14% of them singletons. The sequenced sample consisted of blood. The receptors come from a woman aged 25-40 years with Graves' hyperthyroidism that later progressed to Graves' ophthalmopathy.

V and J are TRBV24-1 and TRBJ2-1; D ambiguous. Germline lookup yields CDR1 KGHDR and CDR2 SFDVKD. V was shortened by 1 base and J by 10 bases, with 4 bases between the two germline ends. This CDR3 has 11 residues. The CDR3 DNA reads TGTGCCACCAGTGATTTATGGGAGCAGTTCTTC. It specifies CATSDLWEQFF.

CDR3 loop: CASSLEQGAPSTDTQYF. DNA of the CDR3: TGTGCCAGCAGCTTAGAACAGGGGGCGCCTAGCACAGATACGCAGTATTTT. V and J are TRBV11-2 and TRBJ2-3, with 9 bases fitting TRBD1. This CDR3 region has 17 residues. CDR1 is SGHAT, CDR2 FQNNGV, per germline. With 0 bases clipped from V and 0 bases from J, the junction kept 4 bases outside the gene matches.

Notes on this clonotype: This clone may be a read error of a much larger clone one base away. The rearrangement uses TRBV27 and TRBJ2-7, with TRBD2 matching 9 bases. The CDR3 contains 16 residues. CDR1 and CDR2 from the germline V gene are MNHEY and SMNVEV (reference sequence). Here the CDR3 reads CASSSRSGRGSDEQYF. CDR3 nucleotides: TGTGCCAGCAGTTCCCGTAGCGGGAGAGGCTCCGACGAGCAGTACTTC.

This clonotype was observed at least ten times. The V gene is TRBV4-1, the J gene TRBJ2-7; the D gene is possibly TRBD2 (6 bases). V lost 0 bases, J lost 7 bases, and 16 bases lay in between. The CDR3 totals 15 residues. Germline loops: CDR1 MGHRA, CDR2 YSYEKL. CDR3 DNA: TGCGCCAGCAGCCAAGATCTAGCGCCTTGGATAGAGCAGTACTTC. Translation gives CASSQDLAPWIEQYF.

The V call is TRBV9, the J call TRBJ2-3; D could derive from TRBD1 or TRBD2 (5 bases each). V lost 6 bases and J 3 bases, leaving 17 bases between the germline ends. CDR1 is SGDLS, CDR2 YYNGEE, per germline. CDR3 length: 15 residues. The CDR3 region is CASNPRGAGTDTQYF. The CDR3 DNA is TGTGCCAGCAACCCTCGAGGGGCGGGTACAGATACGCAGTATTTT. The variable domain in full, completed from reference TRBV9 and TRBJ2-3, reads DSGVTQTPKHLITATGQRVTLRCSPRSGDLSVYWYQQSLDQGLQFLIQYYNGEERAKGNILERFSAQQFPDLHSELNLSSLELGDSALYFCASNPRGAGTDTQYFGPGTRLTVL.

This clonotype came up many times. This chain connects TRBV28 to TRBJ1-2; TRBD1 might be the D (5 bases). Germline lookup yields CDR1 MDHEN and CDR2 SYDVKM. This CDR3 contains 13 residues. V was shortened by 9 bases and J by 4 bases, with 15 bases between the two germline ends. The CDR3 region has the DNA TGTGCCAGTAACAGGAATGGGGCCTATGGCTACACCTTC. This codes for CASNRNGAYGYTF.

This clonotype appeared a few times. The V gene is TRBV14, the J gene TRBJ2-2; D is perhaps TRBD2 (6 bases). In germline, CDR1 is SGHDN, CDR2 FVKESK. The CDR3 is 14 residues long. V gave up 3 bases and J gave up 3 bases, with 8 bases separating them. Here the CDR3 DNA reads TGTGCCAGCAGCCAGGGGAGGTACACCGGGGAGCTGTTTTTT. This sequence encodes CASSQGRYTGELFF.

As for this clonotype: Given a much more abundant clone one base away, this may be a read error. The CDR3 sequence is CAWSGRRASTYNEQFF. The CDR3 nucleotides are TGTGCCTGGAGTGGCCGGAGAGCGAGTACCTACAATGAGCAGTTCTTC. This chain uses TRBV30 with TRBJ2-1, with no clear D. V gave up 1 base and J gave up 2 bases, with 15 bases separating them. This CDR3 spans 16 amino acids. Germline loops: CDR1 GTSNPN, CDR2 SVGIG (reference sequence).

Many counts were recorded for this clonotype. The chain joins TRBV4-3 to TRBJ2-7; D possibly corresponds to TRBD2 (5 bases). Germline CDR1 and CDR2: LGHNA and YSLEER. The CDR3 consists of 14 residues. V was pared by 2 bases and J by 5 bases, with 13 bases between. Here the CDR3 reads CASSQYAGGHEQYF. The CDR3 DNA reads TGCGCCAGCAGCCAATACGCTGGAGGCCACGAGCAGTACTTC.

This clonotype was observed at least ten times. The V and J genes are TRBV29-1 and TRBJ2-5; perhaps TRBD1 as D (6 bases). Germline lookup yields CDR1 SQVTM and CDR2 ANQGSEA. Trimming shortened V by 5 bases and J by 3 bases, and 13 bases separated the two germline ends. The CDR3 has 13 residues. CDR3 sequence (DNA): TGCAGCGTTAGGGTACAGGGTGAAGAGACCCAGTACTTC. It encodes CSVRVQGEETQYF.

The chain uses TRBV28 and TRBJ1-1; 8 nucleotides match TRBD1. In germline, CDR1 is MDHEN, CDR2 SYDVKM. The junction had 15 bases not matched to a gene; V was cut back by 3 bases and J by 3 bases. The CDR3 is 18 amino acids. CDR3 sequence reads: CASSFQTGAARIDTEAFF. The CDR3 DNA is TGTGCCAGCAGTTTCCAGACAGGGGCGGCGAGGATTGACACTGAAGCTTTCTTT.

There are many counts of this clonotype. The chain uses TRBV3-1 and TRBJ1-1; a weak D match, TRBD1 (6 bases). This CDR3 has 15 residues. Trimming took off 1 base at V and 6 bases at J, with 15 bases between the two ends. In germline, CDR1 is LGHDT, CDR2 YNNKEL (reference sequence). CDR3 loop: CASSQGGGGRAEAFF. As DNA, the CDR3 is TGTGCCAGCAGCCAAGGCGGGGGGGGCCGGGCTGAAGCTTTCTTT.

This sequence joins TRBV6-5 and TRBJ1-3; 10 nucleotides agree with TRBD1. The germline gives CDR1 MNHEY, CDR2 SVGAGI. V dropped 0 bases and J dropped 3; count of bases not matched to a gene: 14. The CDR3 covers 20 residues. The CDR3 DNA reads TGTGCCAGCAGTTACTCGATGTCATTTTGGGACAGGGGCAATGGAAACACCATATATTTT. Its translation: CASSYSMSFWDRGNGNTIYF.

This clonotype was detected ten times or more. The chain recombines TRBV12-3 or TRBV12-4 with TRBJ2-4, with 7 bases identical to TRBD1. V shed 1 base, J shed 0 bases, and the junction held 18 bases outside the gene matches. The CDR3 is 21 amino acids. CDR3: CASSLGGWDRVWDLAKNIQYF. The CDR3 DNA reads as TGTGCCAGCAGTTTAGGGGGTTGGGACAGAGTTTGGGACCTAGCCAAAAACATTCAGTACTTC.

This clonotype came up a few times. This sequence may be a read error, since a much larger clone differs from it by one base. The gene calls are TRBV27 and TRBJ2-7; 8 nucleotides agree with TRBD2. This CDR3 is 13 amino acids long. Germline lookup yields CDR1 MNHEY and CDR2 SMNVEV (reference sequence). The CDR3 bases are TGTGCCGGCAGTCCCGAACTAGCGGTCGAGCAGTACTTC. It specifies CAGSPELAVEQYF.

This clonotype was seen ten or more times. This chain links TRBV2 with TRBJ2-1, with 10 bases identical to TRBD2. The CDR3 sequence is 15 residues long. J was trimmed by 5 bases and V by 3 bases; bases with no gene match: 4. CDR1 SNHLY and CDR2 FYNNEI come from the germline V gene. The CDR3 DNA is TGTGCCAGCAGTGACGGGACTAGCGCCCACAATGAGCAGTTCTTC. Its translation is CASSDGTSAHNEQFF. The full variable domain, in which reference TRBV2 and TRBJ2-1 provide the parts outside the CDR3, is EPEVTQTPSHQVTQMGQEVILRCVPISNHLYFYWYRQILGQKVEFLVSFYNNEISEKSEIFDDQFSVERPDGSNFTLKIRSTKLEDSAMYFCASSDGTSAHNEQFFGPGTRLTVL.

This rearrangement joins TRBV4-1 to TRBJ2-1; tentatively, D is TRBD2 (5 bases). CDR3 length equals 15 residues. Trimming removed 4 bases at V and 4 bases at J, with 14 bases between. Germline CDR1 is MGHRA and CDR2 is YSYEKL. The CDR3 loop is CASSRDAGGYNEQFF. The DNA for the CDR3 is TGCGCCAGCAGCCGTGATGCCGGCGGGTACAATGAGCAGTTCTTC.

This clonotype was counted many times. The chain has TRBV5-8 and TRBJ1-1; TRBD1 might be the D (5 bases). In germline, CDR1 is SGHTS, CDR2 YDEGEE. The CDR3 is 13 residues long. V lost 3 bases to trimming and J lost 6 bases, with 12 bases between them. The CDR3 sequence: CASSSGLGAEAFF. The CDR3 DNA reads as TGTGCCAGCAGCTCGGGTCTGGGGGCTGAAGCTTTCTTT.

This clonotype was seen at least ten times. The genes are TRBV5-1 and TRBJ1-5; tentatively, D is TRBD1 (5 bases). This CDR3 has 14 residues. Trimming stripped 2 bases from V and 5 bases from J, with 11 bases between. Germline CDR1 is SGHRS and CDR2 is YFSETQ. CDR3 amino acids: CASSLSGGDQPQHF. The CDR3 DNA sequence: TGCGCCAGCAGCTTATCGGGGGGGGATCAGCCCCAGCATTTT. The complete variable domain, with remaining parts taken from reference TRBV5-1 and TRBJ1-5, reads KAGVTQTPRYLIKTRGQQVTLSCSPISGHRSVSWYQQTPGQGLQFLFEYFSETQRNKGNFPGRFSGRQFSNSRSEMNVSTLELGDSALYLCASSLSGGDQPQHFGDGTRLSIL.

The table lists this clonotype with a few counts. The rearrangement joins TRBV12-3 or TRBV12-4 to TRBJ2-1; TRBD2 matches at 9 bases. V dropped 1 base and J dropped 7; count of bases not matched to a gene: 14. The CDR3 spans 18 residues. CDR3 coding DNA: TGTGCCAGCAGTTTAGAAGCTAGCGGGGACGGATACGGGAATGAGCAGTTCTTC. It encodes CASSLEASGDGYGNEQFF.

This clonotype has a count of ten or more. The chain couples TRBV2 to TRBJ2-1; D is ambiguous. V was pared by 4 bases and J by 4 bases, with 11 bases between. This CDR3 region has 14 residues. Germline V gene lookup returns CDR1 SNHLY and CDR2 FYNNEI. CDR3 sequence (DNA): TGTGCCAGCAGTGTACCTCTAGGATACAATGAGCAGTTCTTC. This translates into CASSVPLGYNEQFF.

This rearrangement joins TRBV6-2 or TRBV6-3 to TRBJ1-2; TRBD1 is a possible D gene (5 bases). Trimming pared 2 bases from V and 4 bases from J, leaving 8 bases between. This CDR3 region has 13 residues. Germline CDR1 is MNHEY and CDR2 is SVGEGT. This chain's CDR3 is CASSYTGLYGYTF. The CDR3 region has the DNA TGTGCCAGCAGTTACACAGGCCTCTATGGCTACACCTTC.